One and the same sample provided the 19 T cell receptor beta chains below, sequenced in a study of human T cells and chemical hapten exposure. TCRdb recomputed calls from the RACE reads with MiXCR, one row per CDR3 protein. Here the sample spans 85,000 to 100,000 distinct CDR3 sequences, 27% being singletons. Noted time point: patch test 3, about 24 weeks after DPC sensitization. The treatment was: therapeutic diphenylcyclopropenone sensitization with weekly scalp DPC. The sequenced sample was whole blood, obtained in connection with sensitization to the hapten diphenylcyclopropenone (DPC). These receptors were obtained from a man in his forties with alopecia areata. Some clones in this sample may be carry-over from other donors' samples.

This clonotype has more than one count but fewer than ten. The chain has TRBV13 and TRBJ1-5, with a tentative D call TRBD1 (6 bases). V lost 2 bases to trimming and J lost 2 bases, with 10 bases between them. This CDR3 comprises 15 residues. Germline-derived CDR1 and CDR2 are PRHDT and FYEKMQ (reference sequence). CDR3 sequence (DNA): TGTGCCAGCAGCTTACACAGGGATGGCAATCAGCCCCAGCATTTT. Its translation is CASSLHRDGNQPQHF.

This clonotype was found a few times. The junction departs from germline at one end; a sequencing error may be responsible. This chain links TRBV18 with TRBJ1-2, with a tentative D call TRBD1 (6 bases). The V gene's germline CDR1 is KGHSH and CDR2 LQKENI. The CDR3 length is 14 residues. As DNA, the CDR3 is TGTGCCAGCTCACCACGACAGGAAAGATATGGCGACACCTTC. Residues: CASSPRQERYGDTF.

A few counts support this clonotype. The CDR3 loop is CSARAQGHQPQHF. The CDR3 bases are TGCAGTGCTAGAGCCCAGGGTCATCAGCCCCAGCATTTT. The rearrangement uses TRBV20-1 and TRBJ1-5; perhaps TRBD1 as D (5 bases). This CDR3 is 13 amino acids long. CDR1 is DFQATT and CDR2 is SNEGSKA in the germline V gene (reference sequence). Trimming left V 1 base short and J 5 bases short, with 9 bases between.

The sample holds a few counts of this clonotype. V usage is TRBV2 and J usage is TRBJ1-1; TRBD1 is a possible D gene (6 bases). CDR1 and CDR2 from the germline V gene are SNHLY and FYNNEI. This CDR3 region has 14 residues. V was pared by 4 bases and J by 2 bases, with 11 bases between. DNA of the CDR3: TGTGCCAGCAGTGGGATGACAGGTAACACTGAAGCTTTCTTT. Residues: CASSGMTGNTEAFF.

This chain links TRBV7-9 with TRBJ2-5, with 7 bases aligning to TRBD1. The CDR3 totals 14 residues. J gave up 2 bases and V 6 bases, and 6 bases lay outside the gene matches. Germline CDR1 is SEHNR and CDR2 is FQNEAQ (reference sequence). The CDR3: CASRQTGSQETQYF. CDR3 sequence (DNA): TGTGCCAGCAGGCAGACAGGGTCTCAAGAGACCCAGTACTTC.

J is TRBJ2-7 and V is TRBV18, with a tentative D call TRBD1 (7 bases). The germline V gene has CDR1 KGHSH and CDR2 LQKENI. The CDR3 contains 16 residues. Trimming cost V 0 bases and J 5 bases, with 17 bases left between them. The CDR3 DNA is TGTGCCAGCTCACCACCAATCAGGGGGGTTGAGGACGAGCAGTACTTC. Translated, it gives CASSPPIRGVEDEQYF. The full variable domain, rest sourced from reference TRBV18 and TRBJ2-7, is NAGVMQNPRHLVRRRGQEARLRCSPMKGHSHVYWYRQLPEEGLKFMVYLQKENIIDESGMPKERFSAEFPKEGPSILRIQQVVRGDSAAYFCASSPPIRGVEDEQYFGPGTRLTVT.

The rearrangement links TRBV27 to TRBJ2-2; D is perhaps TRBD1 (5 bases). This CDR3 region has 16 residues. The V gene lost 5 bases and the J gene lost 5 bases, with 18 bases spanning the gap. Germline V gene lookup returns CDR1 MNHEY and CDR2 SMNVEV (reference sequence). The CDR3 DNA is TGTGCCAGCAGTCCACAGGCAGATCGTAGGACCGGGGAGCTGTTTTTT. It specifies CASSPQADRRTGELFF.

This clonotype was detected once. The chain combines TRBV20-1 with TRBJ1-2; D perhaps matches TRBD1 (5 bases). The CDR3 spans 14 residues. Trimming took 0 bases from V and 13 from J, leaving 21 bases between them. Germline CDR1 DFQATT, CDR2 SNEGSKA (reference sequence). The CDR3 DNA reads TGCAGTGCTAGAGAGAACGGGGGGGAGAGACCTCTCACCTTC. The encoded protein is CSARENGGERPLTF.

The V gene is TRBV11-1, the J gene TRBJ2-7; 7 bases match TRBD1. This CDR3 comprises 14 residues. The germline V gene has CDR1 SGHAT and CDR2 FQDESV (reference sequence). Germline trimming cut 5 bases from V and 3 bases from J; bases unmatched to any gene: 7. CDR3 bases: TGTGCCAGCAGCGTACAACAGGGGAGCTACGAGCAGTACTTC. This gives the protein CASSVQQGSYEQYF.

CDR3 in DNA: TGTGCCAGCTCCCAACGGGGGACTAGCGGTCACACCGGGGAGCTGTTTTTT. As protein: CASSQRGTSGHTGELFF. The V gene is TRBV12-3 or TRBV12-4, the J gene TRBJ2-2; 11 nucleotides line up with TRBD2. The V segment lost 8 bases and the J segment 3 bases; nucleotides outside the gene matches: 11. The CDR3 sequence is 17 residues long.

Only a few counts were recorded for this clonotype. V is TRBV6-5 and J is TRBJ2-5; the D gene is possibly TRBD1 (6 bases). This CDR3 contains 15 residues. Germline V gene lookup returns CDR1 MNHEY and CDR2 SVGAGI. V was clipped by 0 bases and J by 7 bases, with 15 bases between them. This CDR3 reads CASSYSTGMVATQYF. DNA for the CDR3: TGTGCCAGCAGTTACTCCACAGGGATGGTGGCGACCCAGTACTTC.

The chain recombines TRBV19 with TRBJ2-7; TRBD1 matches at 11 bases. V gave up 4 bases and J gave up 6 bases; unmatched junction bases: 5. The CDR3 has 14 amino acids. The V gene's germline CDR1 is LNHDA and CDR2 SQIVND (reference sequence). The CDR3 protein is CASSTGQGAVEQYF. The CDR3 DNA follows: TGTGCCAGTAGTACAGGACAGGGGGCAGTCGAGCAGTACTTC.

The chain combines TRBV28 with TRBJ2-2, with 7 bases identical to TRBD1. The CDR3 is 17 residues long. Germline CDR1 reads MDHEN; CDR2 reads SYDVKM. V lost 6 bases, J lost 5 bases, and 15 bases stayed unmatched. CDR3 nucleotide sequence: TGTGCCAGCAGCTATAATGGACAGGCCGACGGGACCGGGGAGCTGTTTTTT. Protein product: CASSYNGQADGTGELFF.

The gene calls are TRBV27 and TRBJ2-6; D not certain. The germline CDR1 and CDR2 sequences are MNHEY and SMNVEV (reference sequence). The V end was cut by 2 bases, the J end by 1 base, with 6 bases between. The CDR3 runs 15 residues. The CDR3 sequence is CASSLIGSGANVLTF. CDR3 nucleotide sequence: TGTGCCAGCAGTTTAATCGGGTCTGGGGCCAACGTCCTGACTTTC.

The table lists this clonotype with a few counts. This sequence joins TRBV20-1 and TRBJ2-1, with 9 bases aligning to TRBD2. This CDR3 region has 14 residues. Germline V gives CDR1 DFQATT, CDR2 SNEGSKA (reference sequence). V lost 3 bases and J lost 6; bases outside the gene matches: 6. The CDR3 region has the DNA TGCAGTGCTAGGGAGCTAGCGGGAATCAATGAGCAGTTCTTC. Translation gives CSARELAGINEQFF.

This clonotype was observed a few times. This chain's CDR3 is CASSSQTGHQPQHF. CDR3 coding DNA: TGTGCCAGCAGTTCTCAGACAGGGCATCAGCCCCAGCATTTT. The chain links TRBV27 to TRBJ1-5; 7 nucleotides align to TRBD1. V shed 4 bases, J shed 5 bases, and the junction held 5 bases outside the gene matches. This CDR3 region has 14 residues. Germline CDR1 and CDR2: MNHEY and SMNVEV (reference sequence).

This chain's CDR3 is CASSEIGDRAPYF. CDR3 bases: TGTGCCAGCAGTGAAATTGGAGACAGGGCTCCGTACTTC. This chain connects TRBV6-1 to TRBJ2-7, with TRBD1 identical over 7 bases. There are 13 residues in the CDR3. The germline gives CDR1 MNHNS, CDR2 SASEGT. The V and J ends lost 2 bases and 12 bases, in that order; junction bases with no gene match: 10.

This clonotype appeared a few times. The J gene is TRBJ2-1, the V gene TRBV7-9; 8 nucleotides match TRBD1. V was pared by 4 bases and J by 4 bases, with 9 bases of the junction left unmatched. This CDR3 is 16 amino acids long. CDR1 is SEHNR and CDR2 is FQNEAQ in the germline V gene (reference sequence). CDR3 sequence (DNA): TGTGCCAGCAGCTCTCATGACAGGGGAATTTACAATGAGCAGTTCTTC. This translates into CASSSHDRGIYNEQFF.

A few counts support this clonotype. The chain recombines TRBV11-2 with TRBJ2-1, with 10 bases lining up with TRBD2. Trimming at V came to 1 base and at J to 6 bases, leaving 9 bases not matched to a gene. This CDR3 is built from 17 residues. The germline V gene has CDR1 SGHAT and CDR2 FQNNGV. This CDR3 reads CASSLGTSGREGNEQFF. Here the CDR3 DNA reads TGTGCCAGCAGCTTAGGGACTAGCGGTCGCGAAGGCAATGAGCAGTTCTTC. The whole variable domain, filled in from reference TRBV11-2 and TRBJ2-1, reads EAGVAQSPRYKIIEKRQSVAFWCNPISGHATLYWYQQILGQGPKLLIQFQNNGVVDDSQLPKDRFSAERLKGVDSTLKIQPAKLEDSAVYLCASSLGTSGREGNEQFFGPGTRLTVL.